This T cell receptor beta chain was documented in a study of shared clonotypes between healthy human individuals. This clone was seen only once. It is likely a read error: a sequence one base away is far more abundant. Other DNA sequences in the same sample also yield this CDR3. This table comes from immunoSEQ multiplex PCR, and its TCRdb copy is limited to in-frame clones, with some not included. The sample includes roughly 700,000 clones, about 74% seen only once; the top ten take approximately 1.7%. The CDR3 totals 14 residues. V shed 2 bases and J shed 0 bases, with 8 bases lying between them. Germline CDR1 and CDR2: SGHTA and FQGNSA.

Sequencing was done on a sample of memory CD4+ T cells sorted from blood. The subset is: CD45RA-negative fraction. The TCR sequence derives from a woman in her 30s in good health. This chain joins TRBV7-2 and TRBJ2-7, with D tentatively TRBD2 (5 bases). In DNA form, the CDR3 reads TGTGCCAGCAGCTTACAACGGGACTCCTACGAGCAGTACTTC. Encoded protein: CASSLQRDSYEQYF.